One T cell receptor beta chain is described in this entry. Antigen specificity is unknown. The PCR had 60 Vbeta and 13 Jbeta primers. Assay: immunoSEQ multiplex PCR; the TCRdb copy retains only in-frame clones and omits some. The sample contains some 100,000 clones, 80% to 90% of which appear only once. The sample originates from a study of cytomegalovirus exposure and HLA in healthy donors. Study-level results: A link between a missense DCLRE1C variant and TCR beta V- and J-gene trimming emerged from a later analysis. Listed as cytomegalovirus-associated were 164 TCR beta chains.

The origin of this receptor is a woman between 18 and 30 years old in good health and CMV-seronegative. Sequencing was performed on PBMCs.

CDR3 in amino acids: CASSASPTPGELFF. The DNA of the CDR3 is TGTGCCAGCAGTGCCTCCCCCACACCCGGGGAGCTGTTTTTT. This chain connects TRBV6-1 to TRBJ2-2; D uncertain. The CDR3 spans 14 residues. Trimming took 4 bases from V and 6 from J, leaving 12 bases between them. Germline V gene data show CDR1 as MNHNS and CDR2 as SASEGT.